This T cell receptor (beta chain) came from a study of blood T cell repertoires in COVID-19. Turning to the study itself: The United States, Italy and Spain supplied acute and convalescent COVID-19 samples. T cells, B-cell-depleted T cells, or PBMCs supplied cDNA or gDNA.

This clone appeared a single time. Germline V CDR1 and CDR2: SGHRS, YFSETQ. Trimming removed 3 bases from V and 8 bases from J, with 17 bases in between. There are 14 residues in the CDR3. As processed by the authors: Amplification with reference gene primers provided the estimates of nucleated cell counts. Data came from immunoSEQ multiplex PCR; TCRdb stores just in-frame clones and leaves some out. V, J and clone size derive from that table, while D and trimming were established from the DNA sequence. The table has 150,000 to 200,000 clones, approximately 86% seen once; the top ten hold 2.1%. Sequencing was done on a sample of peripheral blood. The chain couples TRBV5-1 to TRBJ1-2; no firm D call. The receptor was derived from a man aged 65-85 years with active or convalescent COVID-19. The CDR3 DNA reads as TGCGCCAGCAGCTCACTTGACATACGGGGAGGCTACACCTTC. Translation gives CASSSLDIRGGYTF.